One sample yielded the 25 T cell receptor beta chains listed below, sequenced in a study of blood T cell repertoires in COVID-19. The repertoire was sequenced with immunoSEQ multiplex PCR; TCRdb's copy has only in-frame clones and lacks some. Altogether about 300,000 clones are present, approximately 86% being singletons, with the ten largest covering 2% to 3%. The sequenced material came from peripheral blood. The origin of the receptors is a man aged 18 to 35 with active or convalescent COVID-19.

The genes are TRBV14 and TRBJ2-2, with 9 bases lining up with TRBD2. V was clipped by 0 bases and J by 0 bases; unmatched bases: 8. The CDR3 runs to 19 residues. Germline CDR1 reads SGHDN; CDR2 reads FVKESK. The CDR3 spells CASSQDWSAGGANTGELFF. The CDR3 DNA sequence: TGTGCCAGCAGCCAAGATTGGTCAGCGGGGGGCGCGAACACCGGGGAGCTGTTTTTT. The full variable domain, rest sourced from reference TRBV14 and TRBJ2-2, is EAGVTQFPSHSVIEKGQTVTLRCDPISGHDNLYWYRRVMGKEIKFLLHFVKESKQDESGMPNNRFLAERTGGTYSTLKVQPAELEDSGVYFCASSQDWSAGGANTGELFFGEGSRLTVL.

The J gene is TRBJ2-7, the V gene TRBV5-1; 7 positions match TRBD2. The CDR3 has 14 residues. The V gene end was trimmed by 2 bases and the J gene end by 4 bases; junction bases not matched to a gene: 6. The germline CDR1 and CDR2 sequences are SGHRS and YFSETQ. The CDR3 DNA is TGCGCCAGCAGCTTCGGGCGGGAGTCGTACGAGCAGTACTTC. Encoded protein: CASSFGRESYEQYF.

CDR3 in amino acids: CASTSTDTQYF. CDR3 in DNA: TGTGCCAGCACTAGCACAGATACGCAGTATTTT. The chain joins TRBV27 to TRBJ2-3; unclear D gene. V shed 7 bases and J shed 0 bases, with 2 bases lying between them. CDR1 is MNHEY and CDR2 is SMNVEV in the germline V gene (reference sequence). The length of the CDR3 is 11 residues.

The chain couples TRBV27 to TRBJ1-2, with D unresolved. CDR1 and CDR2 (germline): MNHEY, SMNVEV (reference sequence). CDR3 size: 14 residues. V was shortened by 6 bases and J by 3 bases, with 14 bases between the two germline ends. The CDR3 nucleotides read TGTGCCAGCAGGCCGACGAGGAGGGACTATGGCTACACCTTC. Translation gives CASRPTRRDYGYTF.

This chain uses TRBV28 with TRBJ2-1; 7 positions agree with TRBD2. This CDR3 is 13 amino acids long. Trimming removed 7 bases from V and 6 bases from J; junction bases left unmatched: 6. CDR1 MDHEN and CDR2 SYDVKM come from the germline V gene. CDR3 protein: CASISGSLNEQFF. The CDR3 nucleotides are TGTGCCAGCATTAGCGGGTCTCTCAATGAGCAGTTCTTC.

This clone was detected only a few times. The rearrangement joins TRBV4-1 to TRBJ2-7; the D gene is possibly TRBD2 (5 bases). The CDR3 loop spans 13 amino acids. CDR1 is MGHRA, CDR2 YSYEKL, per germline. Between the trimmed V and J ends, which lost 4 bases and 4 bases, there was a span of 11 bases. The CDR3 loop reads CASSPRTSYEQYF. In DNA, the CDR3 is TGCGCCAGCAGCCCCCGGACTTCTTACGAGCAGTACTTC.

The genes are TRBV28 and TRBJ2-1, with D possibly TRBD1 on 5 matching bases. The germline CDR1 and CDR2 sequences are MDHEN and SYDVKM. The CDR3 runs 14 residues. V lost 3 bases and J lost 11, with 17 bases in between. The chain's CDR3 is CASSFLLKAGQQFF. The CDR3 DNA reads TGTGCCAGCAGTTTCCTTTTAAAGGCAGGGCAGCAGTTCTTC.

The rearrangement uses TRBV24-1 and TRBJ1-4; no firm D call. The CDR3 loop spans 11 amino acids. The V gene's germline CDR1 is KGHDR and CDR2 SFDVKD. V was clipped by 6 bases and J by 10 bases, with 8 bases between them. The CDR3 sequence: CATSREGKLFF. In DNA form, the CDR3 reads TGTGCCACCAGTCGGGAAGGAAAACTGTTTTTT.

The V gene is TRBV6-6, the J gene TRBJ2-5, with D perhaps TRBD1 (6 bases). V was trimmed by 9 bases and J by 1 base, leaving 18 bases between them. The CDR3 totals 15 residues. Germline assignment: CDR1 MNHNY and CDR2 SVGAGI (reference sequence). The CDR3 DNA follows: TGTGCCAGGAACAGGGAGCACGCACCCCAAGAGACCCAGTACTTC. Protein product: CARNREHAPQETQYF.

This clone was seen just once. The CDR3 DNA is TGCGCCAGCAGCTTGGACAGATTCACAGATACGCAGTATTTT. It specifies CASSLDRFTDTQYF. The genes are TRBV5-1 and TRBJ2-3; D unclear. CDR1 and CDR2 (germline): SGHRS, YFSETQ. The CDR3 sequence is 14 residues long. V was pared by 0 bases and J by 2 bases, with 7 bases between.

The chain is built from TRBV10-2 and TRBJ1-1; weak D call: TRBD1 (6 bases). V dropped 2 bases and J dropped 4 bases, with 8 bases sitting between them. Germline lookup yields CDR1 WSHSY and CDR2 SAAADI. This CDR3 is built from 13 residues. The chain's CDR3 is CASSETGFTEAFF. CDR3 nucleotide sequence: TGCGCCAGCAGTGAGACAGGGTTCACTGAAGCTTTCTTT.

The V and J genes are TRBV5-6 and TRBJ2-7, with D tentatively TRBD2 (6 bases). Deletions cut 0 bases from V and 0 bases from J, with 7 bases between. CDR3 length: 14 residues. In germline, CDR1 is SGHDT, CDR2 YYEEEE. The CDR3 reads CASSLVGGSYEQYF. CDR3 DNA: TGTGCCAGCAGCTTGGTCGGGGGCTCCTACGAGCAGTACTTC.

There are a few counts of this clone. The chain recombines TRBV28 with TRBJ1-6, with D possibly matching TRBD1 (6 bases). This CDR3 region has 13 residues. With 5 bases removed from V and 7 bases from J, the gap between germline ends came to 9 bases. Per germline, CDR1 MDHEN and CDR2 SYDVKM. The CDR3 nucleotides read TGTGCCAGCAGTAACACAGGGAATTCACCCCTCCACTTT. Translated, it gives CASSNTGNSPLHF.

V usage is TRBV5-6 and J usage is TRBJ2-7; D not certain. The V end lost 6 bases, the J end lost 3 bases, and 16 bases lay between the germline ends. The germline gives CDR1 SGHDT, CDR2 YYEEEE. The CDR3 sequence is 14 residues long. The chain's CDR3 is CASTQNLWSYEQYF. The CDR3 nucleotides are TGTGCCAGCACCCAAAACCTGTGGAGCTACGAGCAGTACTTC.

The chain uses TRBV9 and TRBJ2-1, with a weak D call TRBD2 (6 bases). V lost 0 bases and J lost 0, with 13 bases in between. Germline-derived CDR1 and CDR2 are SGDLS and YYNGEE. The CDR3 loop spans 17 amino acids. CDR3 nucleotide sequence: TGTGCCAGCAGCGTAGGGCGGGACGGGAGCTCCTACAATGAGCAGTTCTTC. This translates into CASSVGRDGSSYNEQFF.

The chain combines TRBV6-1 with TRBJ1-2; no definite D call. This CDR3 is 17 amino acids long. V lost 1 base, J lost 4 bases, and 19 bases lay in between. CDR1 and CDR2 (germline): MNHNS, SASEGT. The CDR3 reads CASSEGGLGARIYGYTF. CDR3 DNA sequence: TGTGCCAGCAGTGAAGGGGGTTTGGGAGCGCGCATCTATGGCTACACCTTC.

The rearrangement links TRBV6-2 or TRBV6-3 to TRBJ1-2; D may be TRBD1 (6 bases). CDR3 length equals 13 residues. V was shortened by 0 bases and J by 8 bases, with 10 bases between the two germline ends. The germline gives CDR1 MNHEY, CDR2 SVGEGT. CDR3: CASSYSSGAGYTF. CDR3 DNA sequence: TGTGCCAGCAGTTACTCATCAGGGGCCGGCTACACCTTC.

V usage is TRBV13 and J usage is TRBJ2-7; weak D call: TRBD1 (6 bases). This CDR3 contains 17 residues. Trimming removed 5 bases at V and 3 bases at J, with 23 bases between. Germline V gene sequence: CDR1 PRHDT, CDR2 FYEKMQ (reference sequence). Here the CDR3 DNA reads TGTGCCAGCAGCCACCGCCCAGACAGGAGATTTTACTACGAGCAGTACTTC. Its translation is CASSHRPDRRFYYEQYF.

The rearrangement joins TRBV27 to TRBJ1-1; a weak D match, TRBD1 (6 bases). Trimming cost V 5 bases and J 12 bases, with 22 bases left between them. Germline CDR1 is MNHEY and CDR2 is SMNVEV (reference sequence). The length of the CDR3 is 14 residues. CDR3: CASSDIVTQGKTFF. CDR3 nucleotide sequence: TGTGCCAGCAGTGATATCGTAACACAGGGTAAGACTTTCTTT.

V gene TRBV5-1 combines with J gene TRBJ1-1, with 8 bases that match TRBD1. The CDR3 extends over 14 amino acids. V dropped 4 bases and J dropped 6; count of bases not matched to a gene: 8. Germline V CDR1 and CDR2: SGHRS, YFSETQ. This CDR3 is CASSLDRVGAEAFF. CDR3 bases: TGCGCCAGCAGCCTGGACAGGGTTGGGGCTGAAGCTTTCTTT.

J is TRBJ1-1 and V is TRBV6-5, with D possibly TRBD1 on 6 matching bases. The CDR3 length is 12 residues. The V gene lost 5 bases and the J gene lost 8 bases, with 12 bases spanning the gap. CDR1 MNHEY and CDR2 SVGAGI come from the germline V gene. The CDR3 DNA sequence: TGTGCCAGCAGTCACCCGGGGGGCGAAGCTTTCTTT. Translated: CASSHPGGEAFF.

The chain is built from TRBV7-2 and TRBJ2-5; D may be TRBD1 (6 bases). The CDR3 spans 16 residues. Germline lookup yields CDR1 SGHTA and CDR2 FQGNSA. Trimming removed 4 bases from V and 10 bases from J, with 25 bases in between. CDR3 amino acids: CASSSQLLPRTVGQYF. The DNA of the CDR3 is TGTGCCAGCAGCTCCCAGTTACTACCCCGGACAGTGGGCCAGTACTTC.

This clone has a handful of counts. CDR3 protein: CASSPRQGYQPQHF. CDR3 nucleotides: TGTGCCAGTAGTCCTCGACAGGGGTATCAGCCCCAGCATTTT. The chain links TRBV19 to TRBJ1-5; 8 bases agree with TRBD1. Germline values: CDR1 LNHDA, CDR2 SQIVND (reference sequence). The CDR3 sequence is 14 residues long. V lost 5 bases, J lost 5 bases, and 5 bases stayed unmatched.

This clone turned up a few times. The V and J genes are TRBV13 and TRBJ2-1; 8 positions match TRBD1. After removal of 4 bases from V and 1 base from J, the junction contained 3 bases not matched to a gene. Germline lookup yields CDR1 PRHDT and CDR2 FYEKMQ (reference sequence). The CDR3 runs to 15 residues. CDR3: CASSSGQGSYNEQFF. The CDR3 DNA reads as TGTGCCAGCAGCTCAGGACAGGGATCCTACAATGAGCAGTTCTTC.

V is TRBV4-1 and J is TRBJ1-5; a weak D match, TRBD1 (6 bases). The CDR3 is 18 amino acids. V dropped 2 bases and J dropped 0 bases, with 17 bases sitting between them. From germline, CDR1 is MGHRA and CDR2 YSYEKL. In nucleotides, the CDR3 is TGCGCCAGCAGCCAATCCCCACAGGGCGGTCATAGCAATCAGCCCCAGCATTTT. Protein product: CASSQSPQGGHSNQPQHF.